This T cell receptor beta chain came from a study of OX40 agonist ivuxolimab in advanced cancers. Study context: With a range of about 23 to 85, age averaged roughly 61 years, and around 80% were male.

The repertoire was sequenced with immunoSEQ multiplex PCR; TCRdb's copy has only in-frame clones and lacks some. Counted here are 12,000 or so clones, about 76% occurring once; the ten biggest clones make up about 29%. The germline V gene encodes CDR1 SGHVS and CDR2 FNYEAQ. This CDR3 spans 16 amino acids. Trimming at V came to 0 bases and at J to 3 bases, leaving 7 bases not matched to a gene. The sequences come from CD4+ or CD8+ T cells sorted from blood, collected in a trial of the OX40 agonist ivuxolimab. The chain joins TRBV7-6 to TRBJ2-7; 8 bases match TRBD1. The source of this sequence is an adult with an advanced solid tumor such as melanoma, head and neck, liver or kidney cancer. In DNA, the CDR3 is TGTGCCAGCAGCTTAGCGGTGACAGGGGTGGGCTACGAGCAGTACTTC. Translating it yields CASSLAVTGVGYEQYF.